This is a list of T cell receptor beta chains from one sample in a study of cytomegalovirus exposure and HLA in healthy donors. Clones were sequenced by immunoSEQ multiplex PCR, and TCRdb holds only the in-frame ones, with some missing. The sample yields 100,000 to 150,000 clones, around 84% seen once. The sample taken for sequencing was PBMCs. Receptor source: a man between 45 and 60 years old in good health and CMV-seronegative. CDR3s include the opening cysteine and the closing phenylalanine or tryptophan. The order of the fields is CDR3 protein, J gene, V gene, D gene. The D gene is left open where the match is weak.

CASSLSYEQYF | TRBJ2-7 | TRBV25-1 | -
CASSLQGNEQFF | TRBJ2-1 | TRBV27 | -
CASRGYGSYEQYF | TRBJ2-7 | TRBV5-1 | -
CATSRDRRLAGGPEQYF | TRBJ2-7 | TRBV15 | TRBD2
CASSSDRVGEKLFF | TRBJ1-4 | TRBV6-6 | TRBD1
CASSLIAGTDTQYF | TRBJ2-3 | TRBV7-3 | -
CASSQKGVEGGYTF | TRBJ1-2 | TRBV5-4 | -
CASSRRGRVGAMSTEAFF | TRBJ1-1 | TRBV27 | -
CASSPDPGGRGNQPQHF | TRBJ1-5 | TRBV7-9 | -
CSVGQSNYGYTF | TRBJ1-2 | TRBV29-1 | TRBD1
CASSPAGGQRQPQHF | TRBJ1-5 | TRBV18 | -
CASSTSADTQYF | TRBJ2-3 | TRBV18 | TRBD2
CASSSADSHEKLFF | TRBJ1-4 | TRBV6-1 | -
CASSDGQGALGEQYF | TRBJ2-7 | TRBV2 | TRBD1
CASSQDQGNTEAFF | TRBJ1-1 | TRBV4-1 | -
CASSLNGQGSNNQPQHF | TRBJ1-5 | TRBV7-9 | -